This entry lists 19 T cell receptor beta chains sequenced from one sample in a study of T cells in Graves' hyperthyroidism and ophthalmopathy. Amplified TCR beta CDR3 regions came from RNA transcripts. HTBI primers were the set used in a first-round RT-PCR of the TCR CDR3. TCRdb passed the multiplex PCR reads through MiXCR, listing each CDR3 protein once. The data contain more than 500,000 distinct CDR3 sequences, 15% to 20% of them seen just once; the ten biggest clones take up 3.5% to 4%. The sample taken for sequencing was blood. The receptors here all came from a woman aged 25 to 39 with Graves' hyperthyroidism.

This clonotype was observed many times. The genes are TRBV28 and TRBJ2-7, with 12 bases fitting TRBD2. There are 15 residues in the CDR3. Trimming at V came to 3 bases and at J to 2 bases, leaving 2 bases not matched to a gene. Germline assignment: CDR1 MDHEN and CDR2 SYDVKM. The CDR3 sequence is CASSFGLAGTYEQYF. The CDR3 region has the DNA TGTGCCAGCAGTTTCGGACTAGCGGGGACCTACGAGCAGTACTTC.

This clonotype appeared many times. The CDR3 bases are TGTGCCAGCAGTAGCGGATATAACTCCTACAATGAGCAGTTCTTC. It encodes CASSSGYNSYNEQFF. The chain links TRBV6-1 to TRBJ2-1; possibly TRBD2 for D (5 bases). The germline CDR1 and CDR2 sequences are MNHNS and SASEGT. The CDR3 loop spans 15 amino acids. The germline V and J ends were trimmed by 5 bases and 0 bases, with 11 bases remaining between them.

The table lists this clonotype with many counts. This chain connects TRBV9 to TRBJ2-7; possible D gene TRBD2, 6 bases. CDR3 length: 13 residues. Per germline, CDR1 SGDLS and CDR2 YYNGEE. Trimming took 2 bases from V and 5 from J, leaving 11 bases between them. The CDR3 here is CASSVSGSNEQYF. CDR3 coding DNA: TGTGCCAGCAGCGTCAGCGGGTCGAACGAGCAGTACTTC.

This clonotype was observed many times. The CDR3 DNA is TGTGCCACCAGTGATCCGTCGAGGGGCCGGAATGAGCAGTTCTTC. Its translation: CATSDPSRGRNEQFF. The chain combines TRBV24-1 with TRBJ2-1, with D perhaps assigned TRBD1 or TRBD2 (5 bases each). Trimming removed 3 bases at V and 7 bases at J, with 15 bases between. The CDR3 runs 15 residues. Germline lookup yields CDR1 KGHDR and CDR2 SFDVKD.

The genes are TRBV7-9 and TRBJ1-5; the D is unclear. This CDR3 has 13 amino acids. Between the trimmed V and J ends, which lost 6 bases and 4 bases, there was a span of 10 bases. In germline, CDR1 is SEHNR, CDR2 FQNEAQ (reference sequence). CDR3 coding DNA: TGTGCCAGCAGTTCTGCGTGGAATCAGCCCCAGCATTTT. Protein product: CASSSAWNQPQHF.

Ten or more counts support this clonotype. DNA of the CDR3: TGTGCCTGGGGGGACTTTGATGGCTACACCTTC. This sequence encodes CAWGDFDGYTF. This rearrangement joins TRBV30 to TRBJ1-2; D is perhaps TRBD1 (5 bases). The V end lost 5 bases, the J end lost 6 bases, and 10 bases lay between the germline ends. The CDR3 sequence is 11 residues long. Germline CDR1 reads GTSNPN; CDR2 reads SVGIG (reference sequence).

The rearrangement links TRBV15 to TRBJ2-1; 13 positions match TRBD2. In germline, CDR1 is LNHNV, CDR2 YYDKDF (reference sequence). The CDR3 has 17 amino acids. Trimming took 0 bases from V and 5 from J; bases not matched to a gene: 4. CDR3 nucleotide sequence: TGTGCCACCAGCAGAGATAGGACTAGCGGGGGTAACAATGAGCAGTTCTTC. Translated: CATSRDRTSGGNNEQFF.

This clonotype was seen many times. V usage is TRBV5-1 and J usage is TRBJ2-1; D remains unclear. The germline V gene encodes CDR1 SGHRS and CDR2 YFSETQ. V shed 3 bases and J shed 5 bases, with 9 bases lying between them. This CDR3 has 13 amino acids. The chain's CDR3 is CASSSSPNNEQFF. CDR3 in DNA: TGCGCCAGCAGCTCCAGCCCCAACAATGAGCAGTTCTTC.

The sample holds a few counts of this clonotype. One junction end disagrees with the germline gene, perhaps due to a read error. The V call is TRBV7-2, the J call TRBJ2-2, with 10 bases that match TRBD2. CDR3 length: 19 residues. Germline loops: CDR1 SGHTA, CDR2 FQGNSA. CDR3 residues: CASSQAPPAGGPGTGELFF. The CDR3, as DNA: TGCGCCAGCAGCCAAGCCCCCCCAGCGGGAGGGCCGGGCACCGGGGAGCTGTTTTTT.

In its sample, this clonotype was seen many times. The V call is TRBV3-1, the J call TRBJ1-2; tentatively, D is TRBD1 (6 bases). The CDR3 extends over 15 amino acids. CDR1 LGHDT and CDR2 YNNKEL come from the germline V gene (reference sequence). The V gene lost 1 base and the J gene lost 7 bases, with 16 bases spanning the gap. CDR3 nucleotide sequence: TGTGCCAGCAGCCAAGGGCGGGGGGGGCCGTTTGGCTACACCTTC. Translation: CASSQGRGGPFGYTF.

This clonotype was recorded at least ten times. This sequence joins TRBV28 and TRBJ2-3; TRBD2 agrees at 15 bases. Germline V gene lookup returns CDR1 MDHEN and CDR2 SYDVKM. J was trimmed by 1 base and V by 4 bases; bases with no gene match: 9. The CDR3 totals 19 residues. CDR3 DNA sequence: TGTGCCAGCAGTTCGTCCGGGACTAGCGGGAGGAGGGGCACAGATACGCAGTATTTT. Translating it yields CASSSSGTSGRRGTDTQYF.

Many counts were recorded for this clonotype. The CDR3 DNA sequence: TGCAGCGTTTCAGGGGGCGCGTACACTGAAGCTTTCTTT. Translating it yields CSVSGGAYTEAFF. The V gene is TRBV29-1, the J gene TRBJ1-1, with 8 bases lining up with TRBD1. The ends lost 5 bases at V and 3 bases at J; junction bases unmatched: 5. Germline V CDR1 and CDR2: SQVTM, ANQGSEA. This CDR3 is 13 amino acids long.

The chain combines TRBV2 with TRBJ2-3; D is unclear. The CDR3 is made up of 14 amino acids. V was clipped by 5 bases and J by 1 base, with 10 bases between them. CDR1 is SNHLY and CDR2 is FYNNEI in the germline V gene. Here the CDR3 DNA reads TGTGCCAGCAGTCCCCTGGGCCGCACAGATACGCAGTATTTT. Its protein product is CASSPLGRTDTQYF.

This chain connects TRBV5-1 to TRBJ2-2; the D gene is possibly TRBD2 (6 bases). The CDR3 has 15 residues. V was shortened by 6 bases and J by 0 bases, with 12 bases between the two germline ends. Per the germline V gene, CDR1 is SGHRS and CDR2 is YFSETQ. The CDR3 spells CASNSGDPNTGELFF. The CDR3 nucleotides are TGCGCCAGCAACTCGGGAGACCCGAACACCGGGGAGCTGTTTTTT.

This clonotype was counted many times. DNA for the CDR3: TGTGCCAGCAGTACGGGACAGGGTCACCATGAGCAGTTCTTC. This codes for CASSTGQGHHEQFF. The V gene is TRBV28, the J gene TRBJ2-1; 9 nucleotides align to TRBD1. With 5 bases clipped from V and 8 bases from J, the junction kept 7 bases outside the gene matches. From germline, CDR1 is MDHEN and CDR2 SYDVKM. The CDR3 runs to 14 residues.

This clonotype was seen only a few times. This rearrangement joins TRBV18 to TRBJ2-5; D may be TRBD2 (5 bases). With 3 bases removed from V and 7 bases from J, the gap between germline ends came to 18 bases. The CDR3 runs 15 residues. Germline CDR1 reads KGHSH; CDR2 reads LQKENI. The CDR3: CASSPSTAGRGTQYF. CDR3 DNA sequence: TGTGCCAGCTCACCCTCGACCGCCGGCCGGGGGACCCAGTACTTC. Filled out from reference TRBV18 and TRBJ2-5, the complete variable domain reads NAGVMQNPRHLVRRRGQEARLRCSPMKGHSHVYWYRQLPEEGLKFMVYLQKENIIDESGMPKERFSAEFPKEGPSILRIQQVVRGDSAAYFCASSPSTAGRGTQYFGPGTRLLVL.

In its sample, this clonotype was seen many times. The genes are TRBV6-2 or TRBV6-3 and TRBJ2-7; 11 bases fit TRBD2. This CDR3 region has 17 residues. The germline V gene has CDR1 MNHEY and CDR2 SVGEGT. V lost 0 bases to trimming and J lost 3 bases; unmatched junction nucleotides: 7. This CDR3 is CASSYSIAGGTSYEQYF. In nucleotides, the CDR3 is TGTGCCAGCAGTTACTCGATAGCGGGAGGGACTAGCTACGAGCAGTACTTC.

This clonotype has just a few counts. This sequence joins TRBV24-1 and TRBJ2-1, with 8 nucleotides matching TRBD1. Trimming took 7 bases from V and 8 from J; bases not matched to a gene: 9. The CDR3 has 14 residues. Germline loops: CDR1 KGHDR, CDR2 SFDVKD. CDR3 in DNA: TGTGCCACCAGCCCTGGACAGGGCGGGGATGAGCAGTTCTTC. Amino acid sequence: CATSPGQGGDEQFF.

The chain joins TRBV7-9 to TRBJ2-3, with 8 bases aligning to TRBD2. CDR1 SEHNR and CDR2 FQNEAQ come from the germline V gene (reference sequence). The CDR3 has 14 amino acids. The CDR3 DNA reads TGTGCAGGGGACGGGAGGGCCCCACCAGATACGCAGTATTTT. Amino acids: CAGDGRAPPDTQYF. Based on the CDR3 plus reference TRBV7-9 and TRBJ2-3, the full variable domain is DTGVSQNPRHKITKRGQNVTFRCDPISEHNRLYWYRQTLGQGPEFLTYFQNEAQLEKSRLLSDRFSAERPKGSFSTLEIQRTEQGDSAMYLCAGDGRAPPDTQYFGPGTRLTVL.